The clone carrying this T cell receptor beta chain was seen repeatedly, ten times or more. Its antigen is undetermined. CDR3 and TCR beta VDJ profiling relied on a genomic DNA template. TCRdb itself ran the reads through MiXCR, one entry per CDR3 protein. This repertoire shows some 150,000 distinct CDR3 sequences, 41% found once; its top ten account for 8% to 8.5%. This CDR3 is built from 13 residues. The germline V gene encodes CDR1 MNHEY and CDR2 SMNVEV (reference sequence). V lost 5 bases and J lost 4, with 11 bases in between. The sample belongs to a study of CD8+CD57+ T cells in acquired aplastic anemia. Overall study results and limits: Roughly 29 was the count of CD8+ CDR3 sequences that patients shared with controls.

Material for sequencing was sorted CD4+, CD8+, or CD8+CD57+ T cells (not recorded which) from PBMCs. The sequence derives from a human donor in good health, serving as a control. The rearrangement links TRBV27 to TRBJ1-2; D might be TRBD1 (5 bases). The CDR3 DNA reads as TGTGCCAGCAGTAGAGGGACGGCCTATGGCTACACCTTC. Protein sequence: CASSRGTAYGYTF.